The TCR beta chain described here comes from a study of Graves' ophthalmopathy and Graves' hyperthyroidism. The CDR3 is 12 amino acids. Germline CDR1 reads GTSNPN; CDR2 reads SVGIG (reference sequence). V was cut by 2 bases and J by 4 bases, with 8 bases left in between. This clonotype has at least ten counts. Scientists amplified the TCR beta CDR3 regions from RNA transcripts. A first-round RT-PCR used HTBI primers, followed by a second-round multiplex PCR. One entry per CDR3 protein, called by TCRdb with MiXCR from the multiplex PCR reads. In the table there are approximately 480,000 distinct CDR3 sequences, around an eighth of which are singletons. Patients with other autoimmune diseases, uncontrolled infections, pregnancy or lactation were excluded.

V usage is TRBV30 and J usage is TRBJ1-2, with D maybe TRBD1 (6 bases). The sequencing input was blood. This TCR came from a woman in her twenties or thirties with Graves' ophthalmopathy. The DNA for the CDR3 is TGTGCCTGGAGTTCGACAGGCTATGGCTACACCTTC. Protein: CAWSSTGYGYTF.